The 24 T cell receptor beta chains in this list originate from one sample, sequenced in a study of T cells in Graves' hyperthyroidism and ophthalmopathy. The CDR3 regions of TCR beta were amplified from RNA transcripts. A set of HTBI primers served as the primers for a first-round RT-PCR of the TCR CDR3. TCRdb ran MiXCR on the multiplex PCR reads and lists one entry per CDR3 protein. The sample lists 300,000 to 400,000 distinct CDR3 sequences; roughly 20% were seen once. The material sequenced was blood. The receptors come from a woman aged 45-65 years with Graves' hyperthyroidism.

This clonotype was counted many times. J is TRBJ2-5 and V is TRBV28, with D perhaps TRBD1 or TRBD2 (6 bases each). The ends were cut back, 7 bases at V and 5 bases at J, with 14 bases in the middle. This CDR3 has 13 residues. CDR1 and CDR2 from the germline V gene are MDHEN and SYDVKM. The CDR3 nucleotides are TGTGCCAGCACCTTAGGAGGGGGTGAGACCCAGTACTTC. Protein sequence: CASTLGGGETQYF.

This chain uses TRBV30 with TRBJ1-1, with 11 bases lining up with TRBD1. The CDR3 loop spans 14 amino acids. V lost 0 bases and J lost 9; bases outside the gene matches: 6. Germline CDR1 reads GTSNPN; CDR2 reads SVGIG (reference sequence). CDR3: CAWSVLGQGAQAFF. The CDR3 DNA follows: TGTGCCTGGAGTGTACTAGGACAGGGGGCCCAAGCTTTCTTT.

This clonotype was observed at least ten times. This chain uses TRBV9 with TRBJ2-7; the D is unclear. The V gene's germline CDR1 is SGDLS and CDR2 YYNGEE. V shed 4 bases and J shed 2 bases, with 16 bases lying between them. The length of the CDR3 is 15 residues. CDR3 nucleotides: TGTGCCAGCAGCCCCCCGACGCGTGGGGCCTACGAGCAGTACTTC. Amino acid sequence: CASSPPTRGAYEQYF. The entire variable domain, with the rest obtained from reference TRBV9 and TRBJ2-7, is as follows: DSGVTQTPKHLITATGQRVTLRCSPRSGDLSVYWYQQSLDQGLQFLIQYYNGEERAKGNILERFSAQQFPDLHSELNLSSLELGDSALYFCASSPPTRGAYEQYFGPGTRLTVT.

This clonotype was seen repeatedly, ten times or more. The genes are TRBV7-9 and TRBJ2-5; 10 bases agree with TRBD2. This CDR3 has 13 residues. The ends lost 7 bases at V and 5 bases at J; junction bases unmatched: 4. The germline CDR1 and CDR2 sequences are SEHNR and FQNEAQ (reference sequence). CDR3 protein: CASTPSGSETQYF. Here the CDR3 DNA reads TGTGCCAGCACCCCTAGCGGGAGTGAGACCCAGTACTTC.

This clonotype was recorded at least ten times. The chain joins TRBV2 to TRBJ1-1; no clear D gene. There are 12 residues in the CDR3. The V gene's germline CDR1 is SNHLY and CDR2 FYNNEI. The V gene lost 4 bases and the J gene lost 4 bases, with 7 bases spanning the gap. CDR3 in DNA: TGTGCCAGCAGTGTTTCGGGCACTGAAGCTTTCTTT. Amino acids: CASSVSGTEAFF. The full variable domain, completed using reference TRBV2 and TRBJ1-1, is EPEVTQTPSHQVTQMGQEVILRCVPISNHLYFYWYRQILGQKVEFLVSFYNNEISEKSEIFDDQFSVERPDGSNFTLKIRSTKLEDSAMYFCASSVSGTEAFFGQGTRLTVV.

The chain carries TRBV11-2 and TRBJ1-1; D perhaps matches TRBD1 (6 bases). CDR3 size: 15 residues. Trimming cost V 0 bases and J 0 bases, with 8 bases left between them. Germline values: CDR1 SGHAT, CDR2 FQNNGV. CDR3 amino acids: CASSLDGTMNTEAFF. In DNA form, the CDR3 reads TGTGCCAGCAGCTTAGATGGGACAATGAACACTGAAGCTTTCTTT.

In this sample, this clonotype turned up many times. The rearrangement joins TRBV20-1 to TRBJ2-3; D unclear. Trimming removed 1 base from V and 3 bases from J, with 5 bases in between. This CDR3 has 12 amino acids. The germline V gene encodes CDR1 DFQATT and CDR2 SNEGSKA (reference sequence). CDR3 nucleotides: TGCAGTGCTAGAGCCCAAACAGATACGCAGTATTTT. Translating gives CSARAQTDTQYF.

This clonotype was observed many times. The chain is built from TRBV6-1 and TRBJ1-5, with 8 bases fitting TRBD1. CDR1 is MNHNS, CDR2 SASEGT, per germline. V shed 6 bases and J 5 bases; nucleotides not matched to a gene: 3. The CDR3 contains 13 residues. The CDR3: CASRDREDQPQHF. The CDR3 coding sequence is TGTGCCAGCAGGGACAGGGAGGATCAGCCCCAGCATTTT.

This clonotype was recorded at least ten times. The rearrangement links TRBV11-2 to TRBJ2-7, with D possibly matching TRBD2 (5 bases). CDR3 length: 15 amino acids. Germline CDR1 SGHAT, CDR2 FQNNGV. V lost 3 bases and J lost 5, with 17 bases in between. CDR3 protein: CASSLFSPGVNEQYF. CDR3 DNA: TGTGCCAGCAGCTTGTTTTCCCCCGGGGTCAACGAGCAGTACTTC.

This clonotype was recorded a few times. The gene calls are TRBV4-1 and TRBJ1-4; 10 bases agree with TRBD1. J gave up 8 bases and V 2 bases, and 5 bases lay outside the gene matches. The CDR3 loop spans 15 amino acids. Germline-derived CDR1 and CDR2 are MGHRA and YSYEKL. Here the CDR3 DNA reads TGCGCCAGCAGCCAAACCGGGACAGGGGTCGAAAAACTGTTTTTT. This gives the protein CASSQTGTGVEKLFF.

This clonotype has ten or more counts. In DNA, the CDR3 is TGCAGCGTTGAACCGAAGTCCAAGGACAGCGGGACTTACAATGAGCAGTTCTTC. It translates to CSVEPKSKDSGTYNEQFF. The chain uses TRBV29-1 and TRBJ2-1; TRBD2 is a possible D gene (7 bases). The CDR3 runs 18 residues. The germline V gene has CDR1 SQVTM and CDR2 ANQGSEA. Trimming removed 2 bases from V and 4 bases from J, with 24 bases in between.

In this sample, this clonotype turned up a few times. The chain recombines TRBV28 with TRBJ2-1; D is perhaps TRBD1 (10 bases). This CDR3 region has 17 residues. Deletions cut 2 bases from V and 7 bases from J, with 21 bases between. Germline assignment: CDR1 MDHEN and CDR2 SYDVKM. The DNA for the CDR3 is TGTGCCAGCAGTTTACCAGGCGGGAGGGACAGGGGAAATGAGCAGTTCTTC. As protein: CASSLPGGRDRGNEQFF.

The rearrangement links TRBV3-1 to TRBJ2-7, with 9 positions matching TRBD1. The CDR3 contains 14 residues. The germline CDR1 and CDR2 sequences are LGHDT and YNNKEL (reference sequence). V lost 2 bases and J lost 3; bases outside the gene matches: 2. For the CDR3, the DNA is TGTGCCAGCAGCCAAACAGGGGGCGACTACGAGCAGTACTTC. Its translation: CASSQTGGDYEQYF.

This clonotype was picked up many times. The rearrangement links TRBV7-3 to TRBJ2-1; D might be TRBD2 (6 bases). CDR1 is SGHTA, CDR2 FQGTGA, per germline. CDR3 length equals 15 residues. The V and J ends lost 4 bases and 0 bases respectively, with 10 bases between them. In DNA form, the CDR3 reads TGTGCCAGCAGCTCACCTAGCGACTCCTACAATGAGCAGTTCTTC. As protein: CASSSPSDSYNEQFF.

This clonotype was detected ten times or more. V usage is TRBV29-1 and J usage is TRBJ2-1, with D hard to call. Looked up from germline, CDR1 is SQVTM and CDR2 is ANQGSEA. The V and J ends lost 1 base and 10 bases respectively, with 11 bases between them. This CDR3 comprises 12 residues. CDR3 sequence (DNA): TGCAGCGTTGAAGGGGTTGGCGTCGAGCAGTTCTTC. The encoded protein is CSVEGVGVEQFF.

The chain joins TRBV6-5 to TRBJ1-3; the match to TRBD1 covers 7 bases. The J segment lost 4 bases and the V segment lost 2 bases, leaving 11 bases of the junction unmatched. The CDR3 is made up of 17 amino acids. Germline CDR1 is MNHEY and CDR2 is SVGAGI. CDR3 nucleotide sequence: TGTGCCAGCAGTTACGACGCTACAGGGGCCGGAGGAAACACCATATATTTT. It specifies CASSYDATGAGGNTIYF.

Ten or more counts support this clonotype. The V gene is TRBV20-1, the J gene TRBJ2-7; 10 nucleotides align to TRBD2. Germline V gene data show CDR1 as DFQATT and CDR2 as SNEGSKA (reference sequence). Unmatched junction bases numbered 10, after V lost 1 base and J lost 7 bases. The CDR3 runs to 15 residues. CDR3 protein: CSARAPASGREEQYF. The CDR3 nucleotides are TGCAGTGCTAGAGCCCCGGCAAGCGGGAGGGAAGAGCAGTACTTC.

This clonotype was recorded at least ten times. The J gene is TRBJ1-3, the V gene TRBV30; D not resolved. V was cut by 3 bases and J by 1 base, with 10 bases left in between. Germline CDR1 and CDR2: GTSNPN and SVGIG (reference sequence). There are 14 residues in the CDR3. The CDR3 reads CAWSDRQSGNTIYF. CDR3 nucleotides: TGTGCCTGGAGCGACCGGCAATCTGGAAACACCATATATTTT.

This clonotype was seen ten or more times. Here the CDR3 DNA reads TGTGCCAGCAGCTGGAGAGGGGGACAGACCTATTCCGAGCAGTACTTC. This sequence encodes CASSWRGGQTYSEQYF. V gene TRBV5-6 combines with J gene TRBJ2-7; 7 bases line up with TRBD1. The germline V gene encodes CDR1 SGHDT and CDR2 YYEEEE. Trimming removed 3 bases from V and 6 bases from J; junction bases left unmatched: 15. The CDR3 has 16 residues.

The rearrangement joins TRBV5-6 to TRBJ1-3; D remains unclear. Germline CDR1 reads SGHDT; CDR2 reads YYEEEE. Trimming cost V 0 bases and J 4 bases, with 5 bases left between them. The CDR3 is made up of 13 amino acids. CDR3 residues: CASSLGPGNTIYF. CDR3 DNA sequence: TGTGCCAGCAGCTTGGGACCCGGAAACACCATATATTTT.

This clonotype was recorded a few times. The V gene is TRBV12-3 or TRBV12-4, the J gene TRBJ1-1, with a possible D match to TRBD1 (6 bases). Trimming cost V 2 bases and J 2 bases, with 9 bases left between them. This CDR3 is 14 amino acids long. In nucleotides, the CDR3 is TGTGCCAGCAGTTTATGGGGGCTAAACACTGAAGCTTTCTTT. This translates into CASSLWGLNTEAFF.

There are a few counts of this clonotype. The genes are TRBV6-1 and TRBJ2-5; TRBD2 matches 12 bases. V was clipped by 6 bases and J by 1 base; unmatched bases: 6. Germline CDR1 MNHNS, CDR2 SASEGT. The CDR3 extends over 16 amino acids. The DNA for the CDR3 is TGTGCCAGCAGATCAACTAGCGGGGGGCTCCAAGAGACCCAGTACTTC. Translating it yields CASRSTSGGLQETQYF.

The chain is built from TRBV11-3 and TRBJ1-5, with D maybe TRBD1 (6 bases). The CDR3 length is 17 residues. The ends were cut back, 4 bases at V and 4 bases at J, with 20 bases in the middle. The germline CDR1 and CDR2 sequences are SGHNT and YENEEA. The CDR3 protein is CASSSFWEQGKNQPQHF. The CDR3 nucleotides read TGTGCCAGCAGCTCTTTCTGGGAACAGGGTAAGAATCAGCCCCAGCATTTT.

This clonotype was seen many times. The chain uses TRBV2 and TRBJ2-3, with D perhaps TRBD1 (5 bases). The CDR3 runs 15 residues. V lost 2 bases and J lost 1, with 10 bases in between. CDR1 and CDR2 (germline): SNHLY, FYNNEI. CDR3 region: CASSERQGGTDTQYF. The CDR3 region has the DNA TGTGCCAGCAGTGAAAGGCAGGGTGGCACAGATACGCAGTATTTT.